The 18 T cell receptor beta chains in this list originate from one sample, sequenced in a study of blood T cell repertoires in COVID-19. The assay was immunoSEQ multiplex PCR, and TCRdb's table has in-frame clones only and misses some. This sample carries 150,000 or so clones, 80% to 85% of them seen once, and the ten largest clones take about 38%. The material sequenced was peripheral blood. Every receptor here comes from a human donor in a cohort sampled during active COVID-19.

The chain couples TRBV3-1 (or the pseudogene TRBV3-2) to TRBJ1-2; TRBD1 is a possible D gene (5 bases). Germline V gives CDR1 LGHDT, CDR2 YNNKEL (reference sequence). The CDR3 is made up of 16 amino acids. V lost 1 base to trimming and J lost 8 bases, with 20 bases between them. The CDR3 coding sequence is TGTGCCAGCAGCCAAGGCCCTCGGGGGGAAGGAAAGGGCTACACCTTC. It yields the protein CASSQGPRGEGKGYTF.

In DNA form, the CDR3 reads TGTGCCAGTAGTACCGGACAGGGCCAAGGCTCCTATAATTCACCCCTCCACTTT. Its protein product is CASSTGQGQGSYNSPLHF. This chain joins TRBV19 and TRBJ1-6, with 8 bases lining up with TRBD1. The germline V gene encodes CDR1 LNHDA and CDR2 SQIVND (reference sequence). The CDR3 runs 18 residues. The junction had 8 bases not matched to a gene; V was cut back by 4 bases and J by 0 bases.

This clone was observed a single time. The DNA of the CDR3 is TGTGCCAGCAGTGAAGGTGGACAGGGTCTTGGCTACACCTTC. It translates to CASSEGGQGLGYTF. The rearrangement joins TRBV6-1 to TRBJ1-2; 8 bases are a match to TRBD1. Germline loops: CDR1 MNHNS, CDR2 SASEGT. This CDR3 is 14 amino acids long. V lost 1 base and J lost 7; bases outside the gene matches: 5.

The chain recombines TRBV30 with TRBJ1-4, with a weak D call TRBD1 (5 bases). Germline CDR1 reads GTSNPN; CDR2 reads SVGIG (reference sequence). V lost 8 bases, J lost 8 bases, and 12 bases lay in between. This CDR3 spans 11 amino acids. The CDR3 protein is CAGRQNEKLFF. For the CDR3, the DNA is TGTGCCGGAAGACAGAACGAAAAACTGTTTTTT.

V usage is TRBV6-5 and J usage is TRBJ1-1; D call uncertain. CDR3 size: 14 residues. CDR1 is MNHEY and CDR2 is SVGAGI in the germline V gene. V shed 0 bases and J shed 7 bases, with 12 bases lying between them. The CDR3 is CASSYSTRSNEAFF. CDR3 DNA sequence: TGTGCCAGCAGTTACTCGACTCGCAGCAATGAAGCTTTCTTT.

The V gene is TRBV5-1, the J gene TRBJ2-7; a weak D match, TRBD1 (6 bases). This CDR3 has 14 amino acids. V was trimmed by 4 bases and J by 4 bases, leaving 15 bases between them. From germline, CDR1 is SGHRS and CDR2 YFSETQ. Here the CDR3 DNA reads TGCGCCAGCAGCCCCCTTCAGGGGAGTTACGAGCAGTACTTC. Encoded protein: CASSPLQGSYEQYF.

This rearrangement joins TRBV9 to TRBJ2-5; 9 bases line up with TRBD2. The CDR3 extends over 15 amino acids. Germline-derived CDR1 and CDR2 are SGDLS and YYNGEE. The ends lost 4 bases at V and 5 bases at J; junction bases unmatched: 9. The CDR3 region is CASSSLAGEGETQYF. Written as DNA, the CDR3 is TGTGCCAGCAGCTCCTTAGCGGGGGAGGGGGAGACCCAGTACTTC.

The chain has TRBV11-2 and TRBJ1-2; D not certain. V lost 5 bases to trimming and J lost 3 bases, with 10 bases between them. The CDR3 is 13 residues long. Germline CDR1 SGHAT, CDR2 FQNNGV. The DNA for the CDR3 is TGTGCCAGCAGCCTCCCTCAGGACTATGGCTACACCTTC. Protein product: CASSLPQDYGYTF.

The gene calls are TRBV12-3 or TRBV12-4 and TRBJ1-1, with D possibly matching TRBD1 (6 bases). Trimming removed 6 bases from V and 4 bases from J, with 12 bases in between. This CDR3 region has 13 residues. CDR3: CASRLSGATEAFF. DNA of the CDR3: TGTGCCAGCAGACTCTCAGGGGCCACTGAAGCTTTCTTT.

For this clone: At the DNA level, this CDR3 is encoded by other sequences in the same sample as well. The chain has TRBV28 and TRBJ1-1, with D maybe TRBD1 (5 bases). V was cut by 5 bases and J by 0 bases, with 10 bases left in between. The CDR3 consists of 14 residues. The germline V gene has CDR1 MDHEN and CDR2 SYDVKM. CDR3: CASSVGGLNTEAFF. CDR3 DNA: TGTGCCAGCAGTGTGGGGGGGTTGAACACTGAAGCTTTCTTT.

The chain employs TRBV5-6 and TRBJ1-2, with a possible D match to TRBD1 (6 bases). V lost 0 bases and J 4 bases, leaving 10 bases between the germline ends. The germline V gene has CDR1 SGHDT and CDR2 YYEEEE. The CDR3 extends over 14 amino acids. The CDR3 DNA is TGTGCCAGCAGCTTGGACTGGGGGCCCTATGGCTACACCTTC. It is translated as CASSLDWGPYGYTF. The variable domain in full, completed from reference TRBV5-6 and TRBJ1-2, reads DAGVTQSPTHLIKTRGQQVTLRCSPKSGHDTVSWYQQALGQGPQFIFQYYEEEERQRGNFPDRFSGHQFPNYSSELNVNALLLGDSALYLCASSLDWGPYGYTFGSGTRLTVV.

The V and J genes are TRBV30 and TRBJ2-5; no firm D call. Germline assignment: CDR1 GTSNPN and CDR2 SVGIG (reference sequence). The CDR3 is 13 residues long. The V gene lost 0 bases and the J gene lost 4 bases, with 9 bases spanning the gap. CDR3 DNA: TGTGCCTGGAGTGTACTGTCGGGAGAGACCCAGTACTTC. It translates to CAWSVLSGETQYF.

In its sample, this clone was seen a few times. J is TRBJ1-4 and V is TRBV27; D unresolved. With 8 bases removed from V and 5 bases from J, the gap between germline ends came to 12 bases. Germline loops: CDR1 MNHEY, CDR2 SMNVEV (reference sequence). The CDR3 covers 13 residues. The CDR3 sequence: CASGGPRNEKLFF. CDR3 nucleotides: TGTGCCAGCGGAGGGCCGAGGAATGAAAAACTGTTTTTT.

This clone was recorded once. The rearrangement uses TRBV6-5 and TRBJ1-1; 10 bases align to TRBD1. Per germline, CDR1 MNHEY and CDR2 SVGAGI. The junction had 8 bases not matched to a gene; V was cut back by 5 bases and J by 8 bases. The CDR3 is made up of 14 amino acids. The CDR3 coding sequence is TGTGCCAGCAGTAGGACAGGGGGGGGACGAGAAGCTTTCTTT. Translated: CASSRTGGGREAFF.

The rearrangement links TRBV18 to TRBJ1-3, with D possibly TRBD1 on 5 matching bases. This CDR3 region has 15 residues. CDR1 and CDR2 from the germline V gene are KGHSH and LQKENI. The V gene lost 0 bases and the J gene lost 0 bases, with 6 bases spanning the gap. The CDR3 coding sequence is TGTGCCAGCTCACCACCTGGGGCCTCTGGAAACACCATATATTTT. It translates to CASSPPGASGNTIYF.

As DNA, the CDR3 is TGTGCCAGCCTTACCCCAGGGAGGGACACTGAAGCTTTCTTT. Translating gives CASLTPGRDTEAFF. The rearrangement links TRBV19 to TRBJ1-1; D might be TRBD1 (5 bases). The V end was cut by 9 bases, the J end by 3 bases, with 17 bases between. The germline CDR1 and CDR2 sequences are LNHDA and SQIVND (reference sequence). The CDR3 runs 14 residues.

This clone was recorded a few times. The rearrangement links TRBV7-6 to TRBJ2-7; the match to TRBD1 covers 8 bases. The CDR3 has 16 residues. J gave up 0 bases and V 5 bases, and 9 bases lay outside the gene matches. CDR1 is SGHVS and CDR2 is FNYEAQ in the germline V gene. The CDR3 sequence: CASSRPEGQASYEQYF. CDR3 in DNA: TGTGCCAGCAGCCGACCAGAGGGACAGGCCTCCTACGAGCAGTACTTC.

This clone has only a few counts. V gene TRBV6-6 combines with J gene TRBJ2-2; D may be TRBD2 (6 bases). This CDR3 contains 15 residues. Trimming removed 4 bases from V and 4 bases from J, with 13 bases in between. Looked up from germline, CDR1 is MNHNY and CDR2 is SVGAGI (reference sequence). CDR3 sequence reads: CASSSGVARTGELFF. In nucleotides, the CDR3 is TGTGCCAGCAGTTCGGGGGTGGCCCGCACCGGGGAGCTGTTTTTT.